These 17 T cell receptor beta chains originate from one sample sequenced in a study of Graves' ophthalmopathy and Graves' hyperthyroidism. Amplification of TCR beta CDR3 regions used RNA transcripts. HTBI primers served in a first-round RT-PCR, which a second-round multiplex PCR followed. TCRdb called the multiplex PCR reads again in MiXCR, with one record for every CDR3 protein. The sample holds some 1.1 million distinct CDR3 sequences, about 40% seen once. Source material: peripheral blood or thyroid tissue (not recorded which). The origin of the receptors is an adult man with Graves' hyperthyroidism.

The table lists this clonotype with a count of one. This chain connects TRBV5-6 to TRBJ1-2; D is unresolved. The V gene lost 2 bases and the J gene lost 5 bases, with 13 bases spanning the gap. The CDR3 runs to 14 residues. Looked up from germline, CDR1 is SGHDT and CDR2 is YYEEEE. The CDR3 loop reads CASSLPKVGYGYTF. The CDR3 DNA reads TGTGCCAGCAGCTTACCAAAAGTGGGTTATGGCTACACCTTC.

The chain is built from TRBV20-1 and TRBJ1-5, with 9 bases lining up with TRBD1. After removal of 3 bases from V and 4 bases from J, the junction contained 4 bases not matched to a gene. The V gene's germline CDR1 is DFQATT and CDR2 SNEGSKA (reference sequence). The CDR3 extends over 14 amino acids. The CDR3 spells CSASKQGANQPQHF. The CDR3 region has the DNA TGCAGTGCTAGTAAACAGGGGGCAAATCAGCCCCAGCATTTT.

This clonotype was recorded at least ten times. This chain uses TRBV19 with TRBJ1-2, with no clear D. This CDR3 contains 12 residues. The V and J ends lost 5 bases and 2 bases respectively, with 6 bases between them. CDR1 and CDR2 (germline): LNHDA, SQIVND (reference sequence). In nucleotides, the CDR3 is TGTGCCAGTAGTTACAGCAACTATGGCTACACCTTC. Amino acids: CASSYSNYGYTF.

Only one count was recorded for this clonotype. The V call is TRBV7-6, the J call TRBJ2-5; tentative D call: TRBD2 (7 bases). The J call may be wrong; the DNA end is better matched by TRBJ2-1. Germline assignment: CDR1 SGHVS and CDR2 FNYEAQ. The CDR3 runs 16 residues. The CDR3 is CASSLKGGGAENEQFF. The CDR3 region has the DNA TGTGCCAGCAGCTTAAAGGGGGGAGGGGCGGAGAATGAGCAGTTCTTC.

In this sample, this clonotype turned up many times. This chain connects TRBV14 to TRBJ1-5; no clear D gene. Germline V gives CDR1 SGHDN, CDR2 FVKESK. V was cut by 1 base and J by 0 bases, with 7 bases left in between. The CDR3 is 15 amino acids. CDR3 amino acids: CASSQGSHSNQPQHF. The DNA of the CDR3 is TGTGCCAGCAGCCAAGGGTCTCATAGCAATCAGCCCCAGCATTTT.

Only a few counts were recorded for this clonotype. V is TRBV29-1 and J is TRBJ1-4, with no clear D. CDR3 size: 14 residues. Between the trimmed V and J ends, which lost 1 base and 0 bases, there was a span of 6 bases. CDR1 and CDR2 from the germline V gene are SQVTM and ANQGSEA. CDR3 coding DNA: TGCAGCGTTGAAGGGCCTACAACTAATGAAAAACTGTTTTTT. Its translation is CSVEGPTTNEKLFF.

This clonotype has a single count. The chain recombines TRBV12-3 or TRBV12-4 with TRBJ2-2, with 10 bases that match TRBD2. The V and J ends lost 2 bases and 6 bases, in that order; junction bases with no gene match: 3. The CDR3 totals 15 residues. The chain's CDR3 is CASSLNGLAAGELFF. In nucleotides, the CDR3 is TGTGCCAGCAGTTTAAATGGACTAGCGGCCGGGGAGCTGTTTTTT.

CDR3 region: CSGGGLAGGLNTDTQYF. CDR3 in DNA: TGCAGCGGGGGAGGACTAGCGGGGGGGCTGAACACAGATACGCAGTATTTT. The chain carries TRBV29-1 and TRBJ2-3; TRBD2 matches 15 bases. CDR3 length: 17 amino acids. Trimming removed 7 bases from V and 2 bases from J; junction bases left unmatched: 10. Looked up from germline, CDR1 is SQVTM and CDR2 is ANQGSEA.

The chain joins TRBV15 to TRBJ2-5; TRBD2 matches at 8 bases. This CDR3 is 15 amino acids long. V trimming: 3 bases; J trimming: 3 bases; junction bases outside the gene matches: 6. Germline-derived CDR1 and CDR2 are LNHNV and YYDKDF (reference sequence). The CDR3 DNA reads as TGTGCCACCAGCAGTGCCCCGGGACTAGAAGAGACCCAGTACTTC. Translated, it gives CATSSAPGLEETQYF.

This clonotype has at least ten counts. This CDR3 is CATSGRRFTEAFF. DNA for the CDR3: TGTGCCACCAGCGGACGACGGTTCACTGAAGCTTTCTTT. This chain links TRBV15 with TRBJ1-1; D is undetermined. The germline CDR1 and CDR2 sequences are LNHNV and YYDKDF (reference sequence). V was shortened by 5 bases and J by 4 bases, with 11 bases between the two germline ends. This CDR3 has 13 residues.

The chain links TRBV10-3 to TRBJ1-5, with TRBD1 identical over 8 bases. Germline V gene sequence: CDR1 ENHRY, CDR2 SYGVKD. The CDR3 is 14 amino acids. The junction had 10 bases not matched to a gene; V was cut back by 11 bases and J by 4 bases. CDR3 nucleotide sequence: TGTGCCGTGGGGGCGGGACAGGAAAATCAGCCCCAGCATTTT. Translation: CAVGAGQENQPQHF.

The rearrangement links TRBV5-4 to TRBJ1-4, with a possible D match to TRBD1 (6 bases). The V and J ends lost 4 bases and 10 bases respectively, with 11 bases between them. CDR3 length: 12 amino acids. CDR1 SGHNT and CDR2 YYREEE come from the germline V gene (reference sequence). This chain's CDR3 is CASSGTPGKLFF. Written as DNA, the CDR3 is TGTGCCAGCAGCGGGACACCTGGAAAACTGTTTTTT.

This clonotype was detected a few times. The CDR3 coding sequence is TGCGCCAGCAGCCAAGGGGGAGGACAGGGAAAATACGAGCAGTACTTC. Translated, it gives CASSQGGGQGKYEQYF. The V and J genes are TRBV4-3 and TRBJ2-7, with 8 bases that match TRBD1. Unmatched junction bases numbered 9, after V lost 1 base and J lost 4 bases. The CDR3 consists of 16 residues. Germline CDR1 reads LGHNA; CDR2 reads YSLEER.

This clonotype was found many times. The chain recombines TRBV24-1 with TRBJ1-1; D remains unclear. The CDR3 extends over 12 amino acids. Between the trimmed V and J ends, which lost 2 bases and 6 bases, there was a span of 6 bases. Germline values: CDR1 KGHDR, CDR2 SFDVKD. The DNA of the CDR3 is TGTGCCACCAGTGATTCGACGGCTGAAGCTTTCTTT. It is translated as CATSDSTAEAFF.

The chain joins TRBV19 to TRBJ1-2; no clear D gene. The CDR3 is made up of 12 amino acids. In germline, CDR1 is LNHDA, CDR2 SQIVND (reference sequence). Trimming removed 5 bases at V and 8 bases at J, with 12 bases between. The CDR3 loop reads CASSASLGGYTF. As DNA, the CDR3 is TGTGCCAGTAGTGCCAGCCTCGGCGGCTACACCTTC.

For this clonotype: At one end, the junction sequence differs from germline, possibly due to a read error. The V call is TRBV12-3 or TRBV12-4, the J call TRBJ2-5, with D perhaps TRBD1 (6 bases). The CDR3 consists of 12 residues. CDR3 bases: TGTGCCAGCAGCTTAGGGCAGGGGACCCCGTACTTC. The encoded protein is CASSLGQGTPYF.

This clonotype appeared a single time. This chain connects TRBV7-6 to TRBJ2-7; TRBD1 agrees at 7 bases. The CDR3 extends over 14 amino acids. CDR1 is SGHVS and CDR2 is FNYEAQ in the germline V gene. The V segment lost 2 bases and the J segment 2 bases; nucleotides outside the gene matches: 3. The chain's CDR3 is CASSLLGTAYEQYF. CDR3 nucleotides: TGTGCCAGCAGCTTACTGGGGACAGCCTACGAGCAGTACTTC.